The T cell receptor beta chain under discussion was sequenced for a study of cytomegalovirus exposure and HLA in healthy donors. The CDR3 has 14 amino acids. CDR1 is SNHLY, CDR2 FYNNEI, per germline. V was pared by 9 bases and J by 0 bases, with 9 bases between. The PCR made use of 60 Vbeta and 13 Jbeta primers. The table came from immunoSEQ multiplex PCR; TCRdb's copy has only in-frame clones and leaves some out. Of fewer than 200,000 clones in the sample, around 80% were seen once. The chain carries TRBV2 and TRBJ2-6; D is possibly TRBD2 (5 bases). This clonotype was sampled from a woman between 35 and 50 years old in good health and CMV-seronegative. Sample: PBMCs. The DNA of the CDR3 is TGTGCCAGAGGGAGTAGCTCTGGGGCCAACGTCCTGACTTTC. Protein product: CARGSSSGANVLTF.